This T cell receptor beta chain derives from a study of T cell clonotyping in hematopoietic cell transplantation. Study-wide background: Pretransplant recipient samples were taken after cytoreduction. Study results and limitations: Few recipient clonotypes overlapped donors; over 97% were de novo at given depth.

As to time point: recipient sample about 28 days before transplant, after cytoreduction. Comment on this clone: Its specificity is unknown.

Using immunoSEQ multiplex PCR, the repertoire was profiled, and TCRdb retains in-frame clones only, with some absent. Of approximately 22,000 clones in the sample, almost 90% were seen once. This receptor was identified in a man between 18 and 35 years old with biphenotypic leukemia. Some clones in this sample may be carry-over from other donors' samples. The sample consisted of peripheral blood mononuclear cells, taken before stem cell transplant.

As DNA, the CDR3 is TGCGCCAGCAGCCGGGTTGGCAGCTCCTACGAGCAGTACTTC. It codes for CASSRVGSSYEQYF. The chain joins TRBV4-3 to TRBJ2-7; D is undetermined. Germline CDR1 and CDR2: LGHNA and YSLEER. The CDR3 consists of 14 residues. V was cut by 4 bases and J by 0 bases, with 10 bases left in between.